Below are 21 T cell receptor beta chains sequenced from a single sample in a study of T cell responses to AZD1222 COVID-19 vaccine (dated by TCRdb to the early 2020s). The meaning of the sample's time point label: baseline before first vaccination. Receptor libraries were prepared by the immunoSEQ multiplex PCR assay. TCRdb holds this immuneACCESS table with in-frame rearrangements only. Some clones are missing; in checked studies, unresolved V genes explain under half, and the rest has no known cause. A total of about 110,000 clones appear in this sample, around 93% of them only once. Jointly, the top ten make up about 7.8% of the sample. This material consisted of peripheral blood, taken on day 0 of AZD1222 vaccination. These receptors all come from an adult in good health.

This sequence joins TRBV19 and TRBJ1-5; 7 bases match TRBD1. The germline V gene encodes CDR1 LNHDA and CDR2 SQIVND (reference sequence). The V segment lost 1 base and the J segment 8 bases; nucleotides outside the gene matches: 2. CDR3 length: 13 residues. In nucleotides, the CDR3 is TGTGCCAGTAGTATAGCCACAGGGGAGCCCCAGCATTTT. As protein: CASSIATGEPQHF. Together with reference TRBV19 and TRBJ1-5, the CDR3 gives the full variable domain: DGGITQSPKYLFRKEGQNVTLSCEQNLNHDAMYWYRQDPGQGLRLIYYSQIVNDFQKGDIAEGYSVSREKKESFPLTVTSAQKNPTAFYLCASSIATGEPQHFGDGTRLSIL.

This clone was observed a handful of times. In nucleotides, the CDR3 is TGTGCCAGCTCACCACGGTTTCAGGGACCCGGGGAGCTGTTTTTT. Encoded protein: CASSPRFQGPGELFF. The chain carries TRBV18 and TRBJ2-2; the D call may be TRBD1 or TRBD2 (5 bases each). CDR1 KGHSH and CDR2 LQKENI come from the germline V gene. The CDR3 length is 15 residues. V dropped 1 base and J dropped 6 bases, with 12 bases sitting between them.

The chain has TRBV2 and TRBJ1-5; the D is unclear. The CDR3 length is 14 residues. The germline V and J ends were trimmed by 4 bases and 7 bases, with 14 bases remaining between them. Germline-derived CDR1 and CDR2 are SNHLY and FYNNEI. CDR3 region: CASSAVGPTQPQHF. CDR3 nucleotide sequence: TGTGCCAGCAGTGCTGTGGGCCCCACGCAGCCCCAGCATTTT.

The chain combines TRBV2 with TRBJ2-2; a possible D gene is TRBD2 (5 bases). The CDR3 is made up of 15 amino acids. Looked up from germline, CDR1 is SNHLY and CDR2 is FYNNEI. Trimming stripped 6 bases from V and 6 bases from J, with 17 bases between. In DNA, the CDR3 is TGTGCCAGCAGAGTTGCGCCCGGGGTAGCCGGGGAGCTGTTTTTT. Amino acids: CASRVAPGVAGELFF.

The CDR3 region is CASSGTGTGRRGYTF. The CDR3 DNA reads TGTGCCAGCAGTGGAACCGGGACAGGGCGTAGGGGCTACACCTTC. The V and J genes are TRBV6-1 and TRBJ1-2; 9 bases line up with TRBD1. The CDR3 has 15 amino acids. V lost 4 bases and J lost 8; bases outside the gene matches: 11. Per the germline V gene, CDR1 is MNHNS and CDR2 is SASEGT.

The gene calls are TRBV28 and TRBJ1-2; tentatively, D is TRBD1 (6 bases). The CDR3 loop spans 13 amino acids. From germline, CDR1 is MDHEN and CDR2 SYDVKM. With 4 bases removed from V and 8 bases from J, the gap between germline ends came to 14 bases. CDR3 nucleotides: TGTGCCAGCAGTTCGGACAGCCCGTGGGGCTACACCTTC. It translates to CASSSDSPWGYTF.

This clone has only one observation. V gene TRBV27 combines with J gene TRBJ1-6; 7 bases map to TRBD1. In germline, CDR1 is MNHEY, CDR2 SMNVEV (reference sequence). The CDR3 totals 15 residues. V shed 8 bases, J shed 7 bases, and the junction held 11 bases outside the gene matches. The CDR3 DNA sequence: TGTGCCAGCTCTCCAGACAGGGCACGAAATTCACCCCTCCACTTT. Its protein is CASSPDRARNSPLHF.

This sequence joins TRBV5-4 and TRBJ2-7; 9 nucleotides line up with TRBD1. V gave up 4 bases and J gave up 3 bases; unmatched junction bases: 5. Germline V gene lookup returns CDR1 SGHNT and CDR2 YYREEE (reference sequence). The CDR3 length is 14 residues. The chain's CDR3 is CASSPDRGGYEQYF. CDR3 in DNA: TGTGCCAGCAGCCCAGACAGGGGGGGCTACGAGCAGTACTTC.

V and J are TRBV3-1 (or the pseudogene TRBV3-2) and TRBJ2-2; D is tentatively TRBD1 or TRBD2 (6 bases each). The CDR3 has 16 residues. Between the trimmed V and J ends, which lost 1 base and 7 bases, there was a span of 16 bases. CDR1 LGHDT and CDR2 YNNKEL come from the germline V gene (reference sequence). CDR3 nucleotide sequence: TGTGCCAGCAGCCAAGTAGCCGGGGGCGCGGTCGGGGAGCTGTTTTTT. Residues: CASSQVAGGAVGELFF.

The chain has TRBV6-5 and TRBJ2-1; D gene uncertain. Per the germline V gene, CDR1 is MNHEY and CDR2 is SVGAGI. V lost 2 bases and J lost 6, with 2 bases in between. The CDR3 covers 11 residues. The CDR3 here is CASSYGNEQFF. The CDR3 DNA sequence: TGTGCCAGCAGTTACGGCAATGAGCAGTTCTTC.

The CDR3: CASSFGQVGYGYTF. The CDR3 DNA sequence: TGTGCCAGCAGTTTTGGACAGGTCGGCTATGGCTACACCTTC. V gene TRBV28 combines with J gene TRBJ1-2, with TRBD1 matching over 7 bases. V trimming: 3 bases; J trimming: 4 bases; junction bases outside the gene matches: 5. Germline V CDR1 and CDR2: MDHEN, SYDVKM. This CDR3 region has 14 residues.

The J gene is TRBJ2-5, the V gene TRBV5-1; 14 bases line up with TRBD2. Trimming removed 4 bases from V and 5 bases from J; junction bases left unmatched: 16. The CDR3 is 19 amino acids. Germline CDR1 and CDR2: SGHRS and YFSETQ. CDR3 loop: CASSPTSGGARFRPETQYF. The CDR3 DNA reads TGCGCCAGCAGCCCGACTAGCGGGGGGGCCCGGTTTAGGCCGGAGACCCAGTACTTC.

The chain joins TRBV4-1 to TRBJ2-7; a weak D match, TRBD2 (6 bases). This CDR3 contains 13 residues. CDR1 MGHRA and CDR2 YSYEKL come from the germline V gene. The V end lost 2 bases, the J end lost 3 bases, and 8 bases lay between the germline ends. The CDR3 nucleotides read TGCGCCAGCAGCCAACTAGCGTTCTACGAGCAGTACTTC. It translates to CASSQLAFYEQYF.

The V and J genes are TRBV25-1 and TRBJ2-3, with 14 bases fitting TRBD2. This CDR3 has 13 amino acids. Trimming at V came to 6 bases and at J to 10 bases, leaving 3 bases not matched to a gene. The germline V gene has CDR1 MGHDK and CDR2 SYGVNS. CDR3 sequence (DNA): TGTGCCAGCAGGGGGACTAGCGGGGGTTCGCAGTATTTT. Translation gives CASRGTSGGSQYF.

The chain links TRBV7-2 to TRBJ2-7; D may be TRBD1 or TRBD2 (6 bases each). The CDR3 has 14 residues. CDR1 and CDR2 (germline): SGHTA, FQGNSA. V was pared by 5 bases and J by 0 bases, with 11 bases between. The CDR3 reads CASSQGGISYEQYF. The CDR3, as DNA: TGTGCCAGCAGCCAAGGGGGGATCTCCTACGAGCAGTACTTC.

The rearrangement joins TRBV2 to TRBJ2-5, with D possibly matching TRBD1 (6 bases). The CDR3 extends over 12 amino acids. The V gene lost 6 bases and the J gene lost 5 bases, with 10 bases spanning the gap. CDR1 is SNHLY and CDR2 is FYNNEI in the germline V gene. The CDR3 loop is CASRGTSETQYF. CDR3 in DNA: TGTGCCAGCAGGGGGACATCTGAGACCCAGTACTTC.

The V gene is TRBV4-1, the J gene TRBJ1-5; TRBD1 aligns across 8 bases. Germline V gene sequence: CDR1 MGHRA, CDR2 YSYEKL. V shed 6 bases and J 4 bases; nucleotides not matched to a gene: 5. The CDR3 sequence is 14 residues long. CDR3 protein: CASSFGTGNQPQHF. As DNA, the CDR3 is TGCGCCAGCAGTTTCGGGACAGGTAATCAGCCCCAGCATTTT.

This rearrangement joins TRBV7-9 to TRBJ1-1, with no clear D. Trimming took 2 bases from V and 8 from J, leaving 12 bases between them. CDR1 is SEHNR and CDR2 is FQNEAQ in the germline V gene (reference sequence). The CDR3 is made up of 13 amino acids. In nucleotides, the CDR3 is TGTGCCAGCAGCTTACGGGGAACAGCCGAAGCTTTCTTT. This gives the protein CASSLRGTAEAFF.

This clone occurred a few times. The chain links TRBV5-1 to TRBJ2-7; 8 bases align to TRBD1. V lost 4 bases to trimming and J lost 2 bases; unmatched junction nucleotides: 8. This CDR3 has 15 residues. Germline V lookup: CDR1 SGHRS, CDR2 YFSETQ. The CDR3 sequence is CASSPDRGLAYEQYF. CDR3 in DNA: TGCGCCAGCAGCCCAGACAGGGGCCTCGCCTACGAGCAGTACTTC.

This clone is a singleton in its sample. J is TRBJ2-7 and V is TRBV19; 9 bases map to TRBD1. With V trimmed by 5 bases and J by 1 base, 6 bases remained unmatched. CDR1 is LNHDA and CDR2 is SQIVND in the germline V gene (reference sequence). CDR3 length: 15 residues. CDR3 residues: CASSVPGQGSYEQYF. The CDR3 nucleotides read TGTGCCAGTAGTGTTCCGGGACAGGGATCCTACGAGCAGTACTTC.

The V call is TRBV27, the J call TRBJ1-2; D gene unclear. The V gene's germline CDR1 is MNHEY and CDR2 SMNVEV (reference sequence). V was pared by 2 bases and J by 0 bases, with 10 bases between. CDR3 length equals 15 residues. CDR3 nucleotides: TGTGCCAGCAGTTTAGGTTCAGCAGCTAACTATGGCTACACCTTC. Translated: CASSLGSAANYGYTF.